The clone carrying this T cell receptor beta chain turned up a few times. The antigen is undetermined. CD45RO-negative cells were positively selected for CCR7, leaving out terminally differentiated effector memory CD45RA+ cells. Original analysis: Filtering differed, since immunoSEQ gave only junction sequences and no quality scores. Data came from immunoSEQ multiplex PCR; TCRdb stores just in-frame clones and leaves some out. V, J and clone size were drawn from that table, and D and trimming were deduced from the DNA. The table includes around 700,000 clones, about 92% detected once. The data are from a study of shared clonotypes between healthy human individuals. Study-level results: Only blood was sampled, and tissue TCR repertoires likely differ from blood ones. Limited genetic and exposure-history diversity came from having few donors.

This sequence originates from a young man in good health. The sample comprised naive CD8+ T cells sorted from blood.

CDR3 DNA sequence: TGTGCCAGCACCACAGGGTTTAACACTGAAGCTTTCTTT. It specifies CASTTGFNTEAFF. This chain joins TRBV6-6 and TRBJ1-1; the D gene is possibly TRBD1 (6 bases). The germline gives CDR1 MNHNY, CDR2 SVGAGI (reference sequence). The CDR3 runs 13 residues. The V gene lost 7 bases and the J gene lost 2 bases, with 11 bases spanning the gap.